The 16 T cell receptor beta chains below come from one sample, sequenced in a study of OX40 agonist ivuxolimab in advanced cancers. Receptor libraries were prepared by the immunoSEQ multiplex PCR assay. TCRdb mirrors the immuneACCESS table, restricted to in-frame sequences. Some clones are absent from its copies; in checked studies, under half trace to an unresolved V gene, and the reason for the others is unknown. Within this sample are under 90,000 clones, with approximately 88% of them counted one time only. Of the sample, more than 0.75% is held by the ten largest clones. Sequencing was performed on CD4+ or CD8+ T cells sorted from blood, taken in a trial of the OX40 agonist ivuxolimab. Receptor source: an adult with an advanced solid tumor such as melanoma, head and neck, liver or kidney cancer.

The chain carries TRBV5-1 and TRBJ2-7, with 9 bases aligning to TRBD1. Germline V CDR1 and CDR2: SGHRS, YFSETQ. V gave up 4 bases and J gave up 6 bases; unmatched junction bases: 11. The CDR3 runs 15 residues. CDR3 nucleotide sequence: TGCGCCAGCAGCCCGAGGGGGACAGGGCGTAGCGAGCAGTACTTC. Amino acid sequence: CASSPRGTGRSEQYF.

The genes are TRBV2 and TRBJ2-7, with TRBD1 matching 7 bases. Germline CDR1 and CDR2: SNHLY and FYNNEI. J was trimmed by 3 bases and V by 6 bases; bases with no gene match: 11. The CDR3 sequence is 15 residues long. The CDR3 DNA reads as TGTGCCAGCAGGGTAGACAGGGACCCTTACTACGAGCAGTACTTC. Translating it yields CASRVDRDPYYEQYF.

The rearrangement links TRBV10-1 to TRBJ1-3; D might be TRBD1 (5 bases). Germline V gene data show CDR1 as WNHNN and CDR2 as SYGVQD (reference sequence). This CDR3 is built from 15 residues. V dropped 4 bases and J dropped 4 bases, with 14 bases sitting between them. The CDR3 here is CASSGGGDQGNTIYF. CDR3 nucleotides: TGCGCCAGCAGTGGTGGTGGGGACCAAGGAAACACCATATATTTT.

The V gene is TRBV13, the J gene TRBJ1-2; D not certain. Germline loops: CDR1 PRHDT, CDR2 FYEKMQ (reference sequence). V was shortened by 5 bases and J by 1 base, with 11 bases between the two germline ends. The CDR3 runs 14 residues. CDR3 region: CASSLFSLNYGYTF. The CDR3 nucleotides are TGTGCCAGCAGCCTATTTTCCCTTAACTATGGCTACACCTTC.

The CDR3 bases are TGTGCCAGCAGCTTAGGGGGCGCTGACACCGGGGAGCTGTTTTTT. It translates to CASSLGGADTGELFF. The chain uses TRBV6-5 and TRBJ2-2, with 7 positions matching TRBD1. V was clipped by 6 bases and J by 3 bases; unmatched bases: 7. This CDR3 is built from 15 residues. CDR1 and CDR2 from the germline V gene are MNHEY and SVGAGI.

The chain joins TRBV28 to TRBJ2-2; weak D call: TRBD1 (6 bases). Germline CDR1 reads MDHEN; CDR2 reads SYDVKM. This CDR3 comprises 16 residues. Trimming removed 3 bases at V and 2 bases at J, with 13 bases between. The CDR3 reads CASSLGAGSNTGELFF. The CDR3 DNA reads TGTGCCAGCAGTTTGGGGGCAGGGTCCAACACCGGGGAGCTGTTTTTT. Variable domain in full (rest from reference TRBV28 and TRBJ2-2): DVKVTQSSRYLVKRTGEKVFLECVQDMDHENMFWYRQDPGLGLRLIYFSYDVKMKEKGDIPEGYSVSREKKERFSLILESASTNQTSMYLCASSLGAGSNTGELFFGEGSRLTVL.

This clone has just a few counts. The CDR3 reads CASSQGQGDNYGYTF. CDR3 coding DNA: TGTGCCAGCAGCCAAGGGCAGGGGGATAACTATGGCTACACCTTC. J is TRBJ1-2 and V is TRBV4-2, with 7 bases that match TRBD1. The V gene's germline CDR1 is LGHNA and CDR2 YNFKEQ. V shed 1 base, J shed 1 base, and the junction held 3 bases outside the gene matches. The CDR3 loop spans 15 amino acids.

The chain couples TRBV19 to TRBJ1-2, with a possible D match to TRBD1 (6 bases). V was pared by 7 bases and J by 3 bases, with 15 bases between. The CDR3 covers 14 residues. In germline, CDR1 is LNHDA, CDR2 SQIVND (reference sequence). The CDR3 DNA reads TGTGCCAGTATCCAGCGGGGGCGAGACTATGGCTACACCTTC. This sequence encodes CASIQRGRDYGYTF.

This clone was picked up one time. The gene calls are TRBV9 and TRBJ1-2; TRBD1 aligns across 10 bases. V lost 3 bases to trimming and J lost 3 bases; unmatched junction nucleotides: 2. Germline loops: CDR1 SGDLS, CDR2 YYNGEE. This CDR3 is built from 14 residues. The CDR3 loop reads CASSGQGAYYGYTF. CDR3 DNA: TGTGCCAGCAGCGGACAGGGGGCGTACTATGGCTACACCTTC.

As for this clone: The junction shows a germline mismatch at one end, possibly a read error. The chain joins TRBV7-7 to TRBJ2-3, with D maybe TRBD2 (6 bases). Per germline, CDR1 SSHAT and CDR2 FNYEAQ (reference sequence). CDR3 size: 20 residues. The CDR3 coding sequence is TGTGCTAGCAGCTTAGTTGGGCGGGATATTTCCCCAAATAGCACAGATACGCAGTATTTT. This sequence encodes CASSLVGRDISPNSTDTQYF.

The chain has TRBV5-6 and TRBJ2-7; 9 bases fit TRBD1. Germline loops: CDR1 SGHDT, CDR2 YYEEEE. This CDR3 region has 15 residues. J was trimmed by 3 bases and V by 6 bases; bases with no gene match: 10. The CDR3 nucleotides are TGTGCCAGCACCCATTACGTGACAGGGGGCTACGAGCAGTACTTC. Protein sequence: CASTHYVTGGYEQYF.

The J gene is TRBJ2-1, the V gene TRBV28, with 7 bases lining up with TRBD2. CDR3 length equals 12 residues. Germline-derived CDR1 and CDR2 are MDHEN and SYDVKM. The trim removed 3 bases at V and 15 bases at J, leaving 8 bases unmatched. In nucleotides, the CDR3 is TGTGCCAGCAGTTTCGGTGGGAGGGAGGGGTTCTTC. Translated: CASSFGGREGFF.

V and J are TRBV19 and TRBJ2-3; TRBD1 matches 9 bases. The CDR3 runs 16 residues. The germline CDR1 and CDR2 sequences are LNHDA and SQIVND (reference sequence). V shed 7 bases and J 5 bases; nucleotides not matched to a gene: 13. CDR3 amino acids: CASTKSSGTGKDTQYF. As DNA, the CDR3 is TGTGCCAGTACCAAGTCCTCCGGGACAGGGAAAGATACGCAGTATTTT. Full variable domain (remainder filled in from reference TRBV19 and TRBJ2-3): DGGITQSPKYLFRKEGQNVTLSCEQNLNHDAMYWYRQDPGQGLRLIYYSQIVNDFQKGDIAEGYSVSREKKESFPLTVTSAQKNPTAFYLCASTKSSGTGKDTQYFGPGTRLTVL.

CDR3 amino acids: CASSLGQGLNEKLFF. CDR3 sequence (DNA): TGTGCCAGCAGTTTAGGACAGGGCCTGAATGAAAAACTGTTTTTT. J is TRBJ1-4 and V is TRBV6-6, with 8 bases matching TRBD1. V lost 4 bases, J lost 5 bases, and 6 bases stayed unmatched. Germline lookup yields CDR1 MNHNY and CDR2 SVGAGI (reference sequence). This CDR3 is 15 amino acids long.

CDR3 sequence reads: CASSLEPPGGAYEQYF. CDR3 nucleotide sequence: TGTGCCAGCAGCTTGGAACCCCCAGGGGGCGCCTACGAGCAGTACTTC. The chain joins TRBV5-4 to TRBJ2-7, with 8 bases identical to TRBD1. CDR1 is SGHNT and CDR2 is YYREEE in the germline V gene (reference sequence). The junction had 7 bases not matched to a gene; V was cut back by 0 bases and J by 2 bases. This CDR3 spans 16 amino acids.

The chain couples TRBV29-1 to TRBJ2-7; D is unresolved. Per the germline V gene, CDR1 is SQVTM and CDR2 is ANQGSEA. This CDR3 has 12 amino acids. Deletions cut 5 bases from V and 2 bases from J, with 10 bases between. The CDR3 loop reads CSVWVFPYEQYF. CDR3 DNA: TGCAGCGTTTGGGTATTTCCCTACGAGCAGTACTTC.